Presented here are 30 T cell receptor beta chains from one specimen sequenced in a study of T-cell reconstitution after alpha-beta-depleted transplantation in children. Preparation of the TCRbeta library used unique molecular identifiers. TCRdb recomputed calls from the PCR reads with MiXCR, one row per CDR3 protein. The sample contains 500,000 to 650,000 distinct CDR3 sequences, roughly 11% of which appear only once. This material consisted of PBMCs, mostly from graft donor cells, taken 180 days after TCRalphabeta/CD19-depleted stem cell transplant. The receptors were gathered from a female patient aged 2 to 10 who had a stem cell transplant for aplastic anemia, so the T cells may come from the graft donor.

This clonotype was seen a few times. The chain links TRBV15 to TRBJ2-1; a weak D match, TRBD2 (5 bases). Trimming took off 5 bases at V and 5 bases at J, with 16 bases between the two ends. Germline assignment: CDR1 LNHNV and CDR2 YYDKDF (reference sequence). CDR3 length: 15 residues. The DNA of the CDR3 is TGTGCCACCAGCCTTTTTGGACTTCTCGACAATGAGCAGTTCTTC. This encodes CATSLFGLLDNEQFF.

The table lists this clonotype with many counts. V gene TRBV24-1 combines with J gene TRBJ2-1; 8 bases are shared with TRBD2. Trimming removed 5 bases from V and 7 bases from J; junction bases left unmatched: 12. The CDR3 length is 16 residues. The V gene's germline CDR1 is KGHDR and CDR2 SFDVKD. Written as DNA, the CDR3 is TGTGCCACCAGTGGGTTAGCGGGACGGGCGCGGAATGAGCAGTTCTTC. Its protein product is CATSGLAGRARNEQFF.

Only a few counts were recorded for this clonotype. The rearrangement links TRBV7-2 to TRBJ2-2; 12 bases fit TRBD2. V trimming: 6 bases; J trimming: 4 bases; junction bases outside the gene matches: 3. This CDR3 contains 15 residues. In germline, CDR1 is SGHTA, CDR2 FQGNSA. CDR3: CASSSTSGSTGELFF. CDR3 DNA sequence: TGTGCCAGCAGTTCGACTAGCGGGAGCACCGGGGAGCTGTTTTTT.

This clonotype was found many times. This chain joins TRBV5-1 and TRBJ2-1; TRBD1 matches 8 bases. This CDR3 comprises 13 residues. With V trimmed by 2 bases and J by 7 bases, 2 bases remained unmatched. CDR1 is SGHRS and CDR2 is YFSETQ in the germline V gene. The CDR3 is CASSLQGGNEQFF. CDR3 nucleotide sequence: TGCGCCAGCAGCTTACAGGGGGGAAATGAGCAGTTCTTC.

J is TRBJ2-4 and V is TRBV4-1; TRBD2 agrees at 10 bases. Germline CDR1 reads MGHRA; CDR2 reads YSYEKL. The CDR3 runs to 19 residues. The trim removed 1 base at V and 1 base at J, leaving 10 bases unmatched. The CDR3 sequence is CASSQGLAGERRAKNIQYF. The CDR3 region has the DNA TGCGCCAGCAGCCAAGGGCTAGCGGGAGAGCGGAGGGCCAAAAACATTCAGTACTTC.

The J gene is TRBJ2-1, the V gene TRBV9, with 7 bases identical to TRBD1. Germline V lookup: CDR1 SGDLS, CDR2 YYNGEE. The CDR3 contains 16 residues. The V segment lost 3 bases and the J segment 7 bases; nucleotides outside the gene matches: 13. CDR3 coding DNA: TGTGCCAGCAGCGGGGTGACAGGGTGGGGACAAAATGAGCAGTTCTTC. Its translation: CASSGVTGWGQNEQFF.

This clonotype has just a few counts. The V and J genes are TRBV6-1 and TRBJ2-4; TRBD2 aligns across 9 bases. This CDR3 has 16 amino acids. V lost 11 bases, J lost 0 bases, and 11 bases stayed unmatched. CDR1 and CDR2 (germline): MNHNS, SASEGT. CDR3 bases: TGTGCCGAACGGCGGCTAGCGGGATTAGCCAAAAACATTCAGTACTTC. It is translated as CAERRLAGLAKNIQYF.

In nucleotides, the CDR3 is TGTGCCAGCAGCCGAGAGGACAGGGTCTCCTACGAGCAGTACTTC. Its protein is CASSREDRVSYEQYF. V is TRBV4-2 and J is TRBJ2-7, with 8 positions matching TRBD1. The CDR3 totals 15 residues. Per the germline V gene, CDR1 is LGHNA and CDR2 is YNFKEQ. The J segment lost 0 bases and the V segment lost 4 bases, leaving 5 bases of the junction unmatched.

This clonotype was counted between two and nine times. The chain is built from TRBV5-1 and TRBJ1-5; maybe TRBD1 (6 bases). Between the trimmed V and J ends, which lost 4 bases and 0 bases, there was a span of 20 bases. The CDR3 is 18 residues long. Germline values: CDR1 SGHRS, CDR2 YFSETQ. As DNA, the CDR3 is TGCGCCAGCAGCCCCGGGGGCTTAAACCACCGTAGCAATCAGCCCCAGCATTTT. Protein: CASSPGGLNHRSNQPQHF.

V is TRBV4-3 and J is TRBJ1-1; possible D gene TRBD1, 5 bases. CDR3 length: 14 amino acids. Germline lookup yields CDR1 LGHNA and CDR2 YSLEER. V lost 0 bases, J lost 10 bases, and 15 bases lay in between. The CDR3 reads CASSQDLYKGRAFF. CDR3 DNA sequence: TGCGCCAGCAGCCAAGATCTATACAAGGGACGAGCTTTCTTT.

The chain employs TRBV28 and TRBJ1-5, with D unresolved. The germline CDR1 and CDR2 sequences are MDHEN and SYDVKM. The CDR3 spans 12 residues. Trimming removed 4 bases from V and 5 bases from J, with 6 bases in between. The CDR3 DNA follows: TGTGCCAGCAGTTCCCCCGATCAGCCCCAGCATTTT. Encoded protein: CASSSPDQPQHF.

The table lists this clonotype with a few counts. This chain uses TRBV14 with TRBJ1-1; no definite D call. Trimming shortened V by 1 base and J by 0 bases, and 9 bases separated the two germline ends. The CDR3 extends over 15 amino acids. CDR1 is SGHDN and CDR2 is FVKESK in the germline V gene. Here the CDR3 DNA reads TGTGCCAGCAGCCAAGGGTATAGCCTGAACACTGAAGCTTTCTTT. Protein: CASSQGYSLNTEAFF.

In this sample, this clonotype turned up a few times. CDR3 DNA sequence: TGCAGCGTTGACCCGGGACCCAGAGACTACACCTTC. It yields the protein CSVDPGPRDYTF. The rearrangement links TRBV29-1 to TRBJ1-2; tentatively, D is TRBD1 (5 bases). The CDR3 has 12 residues. The V gene's germline CDR1 is SQVTM and CDR2 ANQGSEA. The germline V and J ends were trimmed by 3 bases and 10 bases, with 15 bases remaining between them.

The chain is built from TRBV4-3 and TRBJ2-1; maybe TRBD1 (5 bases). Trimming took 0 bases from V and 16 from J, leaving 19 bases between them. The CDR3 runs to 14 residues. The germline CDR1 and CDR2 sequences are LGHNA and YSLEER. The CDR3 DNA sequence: TGCGCCAGCAGCCAAGATTCGTTGGGGCCCTATAGATTCTTC. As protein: CASSQDSLGPYRFF.

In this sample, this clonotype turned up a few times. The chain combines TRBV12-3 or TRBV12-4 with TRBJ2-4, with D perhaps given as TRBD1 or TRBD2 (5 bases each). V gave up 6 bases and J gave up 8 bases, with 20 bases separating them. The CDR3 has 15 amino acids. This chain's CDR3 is CASSPLAGLGDIQYF. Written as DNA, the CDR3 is TGTGCCAGCAGCCCCCTTGCGGGTCTAGGGGACATTCAGTACTTC.

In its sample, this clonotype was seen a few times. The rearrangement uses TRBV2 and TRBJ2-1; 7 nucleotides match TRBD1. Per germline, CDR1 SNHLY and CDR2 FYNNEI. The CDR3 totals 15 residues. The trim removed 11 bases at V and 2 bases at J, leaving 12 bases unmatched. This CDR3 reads CASLGGDRPYNEQFF. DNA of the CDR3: TGTGCCTCTCTAGGTGGGGACAGACCCTACAATGAGCAGTTCTTC.

The CDR3 DNA reads as TGCAGCGTTGGACGGGGCGGGAGCTCCTACAATGAGCAGTTCTTC. Translated, it gives CSVGRGGSSYNEQFF. The chain carries TRBV29-1 and TRBJ2-1, with TRBD2 identical over 7 bases. The CDR3 contains 15 residues. Germline V CDR1 and CDR2: SQVTM, ANQGSEA. The V segment lost 4 bases and the J segment 0 bases; nucleotides outside the gene matches: 6.

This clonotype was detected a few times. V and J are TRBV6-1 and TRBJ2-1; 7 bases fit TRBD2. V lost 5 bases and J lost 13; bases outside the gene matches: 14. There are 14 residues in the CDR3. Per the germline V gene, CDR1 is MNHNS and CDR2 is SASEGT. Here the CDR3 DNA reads TGTGCCAGCAGTCTCCACTCGAAAAGCGGGATACAGTTCTTC. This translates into CASSLHSKSGIQFF.

The DNA of the CDR3 is TGCAGCGTGGGGGGACTAGCGGGATTCAATGAGCAGTTCTTC. Its protein is CSVGGLAGFNEQFF. The chain recombines TRBV29-1 with TRBJ2-1, with 13 bases identical to TRBD2. From germline, CDR1 is SQVTM and CDR2 ANQGSEA. CDR3 length: 14 amino acids. Losses at the gene ends were 6 bases for V and 6 bases for J; bases not matched to a gene: 5.

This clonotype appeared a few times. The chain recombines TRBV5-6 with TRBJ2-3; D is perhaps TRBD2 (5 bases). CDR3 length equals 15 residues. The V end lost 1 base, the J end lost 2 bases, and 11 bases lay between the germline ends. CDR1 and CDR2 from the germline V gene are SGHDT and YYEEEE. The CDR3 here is CASSLPGIHTDTQYF. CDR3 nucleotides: TGTGCCAGCAGCTTGCCGGGGATCCACACAGATACGCAGTATTTT.

The CDR3 loop is CASSWAYTLNQPQHF. CDR3 DNA sequence: TGTGCCAGCAGTTGGGCATATACCTTGAATCAGCCCCAGCATTTT. J is TRBJ1-5 and V is TRBV6-2 or TRBV6-3; unclear D gene. Germline V lookup: CDR1 MNHEY, CDR2 SVGEGT. CDR3 length: 15 residues. V was trimmed by 4 bases and J by 4 bases, leaving 14 bases between them.

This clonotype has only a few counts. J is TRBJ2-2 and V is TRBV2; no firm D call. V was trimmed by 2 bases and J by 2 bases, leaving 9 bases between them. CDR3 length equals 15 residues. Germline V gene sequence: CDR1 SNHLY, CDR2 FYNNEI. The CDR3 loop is CASSERHFNTGELFF. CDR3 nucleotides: TGTGCCAGCAGTGAACGACATTTTAACACCGGGGAGCTGTTTTTT.

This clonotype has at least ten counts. The CDR3 is CSVANGGMGETQYF. The CDR3 DNA reads TGCAGCGTTGCGAACGGCGGGATGGGAGAGACCCAGTACTTC. The chain employs TRBV29-1 and TRBJ2-5, with a possible D match to TRBD2 (6 bases). Germline assignment: CDR1 SQVTM and CDR2 ANQGSEA. The ends were cut back, 4 bases at V and 4 bases at J, with 16 bases in the middle. This CDR3 spans 14 amino acids.

CDR3 loop: CASSLGDRPLIAKNIQYF. CDR3 sequence (DNA): TGCGCCAGCAGCTTGGGGGACAGGCCCCTGATAGCCAAAAACATTCAGTACTTC. The gene calls are TRBV5-1 and TRBJ2-4, with 8 bases aligning to TRBD1. This CDR3 spans 18 amino acids. In germline, CDR1 is SGHRS, CDR2 YFSETQ. The V gene end was trimmed by 0 bases and the J gene end by 0 bases; junction bases not matched to a gene: 8.

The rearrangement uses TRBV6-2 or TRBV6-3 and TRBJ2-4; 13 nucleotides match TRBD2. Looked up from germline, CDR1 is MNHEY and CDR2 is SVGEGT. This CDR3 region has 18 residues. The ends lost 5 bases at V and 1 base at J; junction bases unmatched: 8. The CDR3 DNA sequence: TGTGCCAGCAGTAACGGACTAGCGGGAGTCCGGGCCAAAAACATTCAGTACTTC. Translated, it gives CASSNGLAGVRAKNIQYF.

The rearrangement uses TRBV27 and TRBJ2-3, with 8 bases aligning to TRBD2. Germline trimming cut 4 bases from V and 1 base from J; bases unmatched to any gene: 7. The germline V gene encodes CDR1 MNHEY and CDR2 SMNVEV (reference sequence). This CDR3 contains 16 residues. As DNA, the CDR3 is TGTGCCAGCAGTTCCCTCGGGAGGGCCGGCACAGATACGCAGTATTTT. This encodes CASSSLGRAGTDTQYF.

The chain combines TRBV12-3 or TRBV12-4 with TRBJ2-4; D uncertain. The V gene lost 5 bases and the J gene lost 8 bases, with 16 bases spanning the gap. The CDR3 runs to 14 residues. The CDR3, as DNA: TGTGCCAGCAGTGAAGACCCACCTGGGGACATTCAGTACTTC. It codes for CASSEDPPGDIQYF.

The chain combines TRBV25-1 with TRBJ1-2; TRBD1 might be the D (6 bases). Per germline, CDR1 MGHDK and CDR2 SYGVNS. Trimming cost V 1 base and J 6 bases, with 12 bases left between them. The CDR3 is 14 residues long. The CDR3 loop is CASSEWGQGNGYTF. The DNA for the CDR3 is TGTGCCAGCAGTGAATGGGGGCAGGGGAATGGCTACACCTTC.

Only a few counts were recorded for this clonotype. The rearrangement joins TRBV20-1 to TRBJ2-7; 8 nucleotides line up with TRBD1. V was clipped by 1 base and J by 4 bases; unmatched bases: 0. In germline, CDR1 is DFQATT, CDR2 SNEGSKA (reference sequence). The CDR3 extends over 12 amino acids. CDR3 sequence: CSARGTGYEQYF. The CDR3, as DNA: TGCAGTGCTAGAGGGACAGGGTACGAGCAGTACTTC.

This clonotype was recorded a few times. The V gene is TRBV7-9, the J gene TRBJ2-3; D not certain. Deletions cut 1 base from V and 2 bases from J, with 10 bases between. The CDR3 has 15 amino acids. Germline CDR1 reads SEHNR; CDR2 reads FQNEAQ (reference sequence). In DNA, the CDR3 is TGTGCCAGCAGCTTAGGGCTGGGTTTCACAGATACGCAGTATTTT. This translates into CASSLGLGFTDTQYF.